The T cell receptor (beta chain) under discussion was sequenced for a study of shared clonotypes between healthy human individuals. About this clone itself: Its antigen is unidentified.

Broader study findings: Donor scarcity curtailed the genetic and exposure-history diversity represented herein.

Clones were sequenced by immunoSEQ multiplex PCR, and TCRdb holds only the in-frame ones, with some missing. Of about a million clones in the sample, approximately 77% were seen once. Sequenced input: memory CD4+ T cells from PBMCs. Subset in this sample: CD45RA-negative fraction. The receptor comes from a man aged 18 to 29 in good health. Some clones in this sample may be carry-over from other donors' samples.

CDR3 loop: CATSKKKQGYGYTF. The CDR3 DNA reads as TGTGCCACCAGCAAAAAAAAACAGGGTTACGGCTACACCTTC. The chain couples TRBV15 to TRBJ1-2; weak D call: TRBD1 (6 bases). Trimming left V 4 bases short and J 8 bases short, with 17 bases between. The CDR3 consists of 14 residues. Germline V gene lookup returns CDR1 LNHNV and CDR2 YYDKDF (reference sequence). Using reference TRBV15 and TRBJ1-2 for the parts outside the CDR3, the full variable domain is DAMVIQNPRYQVTQFGKPVTLSCSQTLNHNVMYWYQQKSSQAPKLLFHYYDKDFNNEADTPDNFQSRRPNTSFCFLDIRSPGLGDTAMYLCATSKKKQGYGYTFGSGTRLTVV.